The 11 T cell receptor beta chains listed next were all sequenced from one sample in a study of shared clonotypes between healthy human individuals. The assay was immunoSEQ multiplex PCR, and TCRdb's table has in-frame clones only and misses some. The data show about 2 million clones, about 95% seen once. The source material was naive CD4+ T cells sorted from blood. The subset is: CD45RA+ positively selected. These receptors came from a man younger than 30 in good health.

The chain combines TRBV6-6 with TRBJ2-7; 7 positions agree with TRBD2. Unmatched junction bases numbered 8, after V lost 5 bases and J lost 1 base. The length of the CDR3 is 15 residues. Germline V gene lookup returns CDR1 MNHNY and CDR2 SVGAGI (reference sequence). CDR3 protein: CASSPTRDYSYEQYF. The CDR3 DNA reads as TGTGCCAGCAGTCCGACGAGGGACTATTCCTACGAGCAGTACTTC.

The chain uses TRBV4-3 and TRBJ1-2; no clear D gene. The CDR3 is 15 residues long. In germline, CDR1 is LGHNA, CDR2 YSLEER. Between the trimmed V and J ends, which lost 0 bases and 7 bases, there was a span of 15 bases. CDR3 protein: CASSQDRSGIGGYTF. The CDR3 DNA sequence: TGCGCCAGCAGCCAAGATCGGTCGGGGATTGGTGGCTACACCTTC.

The CDR3 DNA follows: TGCGCCAGCAGTCCCGAATGGGGCTATGGCTACACCTTC. Its protein is CASSPEWGYGYTF. The genes are TRBV5-1 and TRBJ1-2; no firm D call. The V gene lost 5 bases and the J gene lost 4 bases, with 12 bases spanning the gap. Germline V gene sequence: CDR1 SGHRS, CDR2 YFSETQ. CDR3 length: 13 amino acids.

The rearrangement uses TRBV28 and TRBJ1-5; no clear D gene. This CDR3 has 18 amino acids. Trimming pared 1 base from V and 1 base from J, leaving 17 bases between. Germline V gene sequence: CDR1 MDHEN, CDR2 SYDVKM. The DNA of the CDR3 is TGTGCCAGCAGTTTATCCGGAAAATTGTCCATAAGCAATCAGCCCCAGCATTTT. This gives the protein CASSLSGKLSISNQPQHF.

The chain couples TRBV29-1 to TRBJ1-1, with D hard to call. This CDR3 is built from 14 residues. CDR1 and CDR2 from the germline V gene are SQVTM and ANQGSEA. Trimming shortened V by 1 base and J by 0 bases, and 9 bases separated the two germline ends. CDR3 region: CSVEVAAVNTEAFF. DNA of the CDR3: TGCAGCGTTGAAGTAGCGGCAGTGAACACTGAAGCTTTCTTT.

The genes are TRBV7-2 and TRBJ1-4; D remains ambiguous. Germline CDR1 is SGHTA and CDR2 is FQGNSA. The CDR3 has 15 residues. The germline V and J ends were trimmed by 1 base and 6 bases, with 12 bases remaining between them. The CDR3 sequence: CASSLVPQLDEKLFF. The CDR3 DNA follows: TGTGCCAGCAGCTTAGTCCCCCAGTTGGATGAAAAACTGTTTTTT.

This clone was seen just once. CDR3 sequence reads: CASRLLAAGGPGELFF. In nucleotides, the CDR3 is TGTGCCAGCAGGCTTTTGGCGGCGGGCGGCCCCGGGGAGCTGTTTTTT. This chain uses TRBV27 with TRBJ2-2; D perhaps matches TRBD2 (5 bases). The CDR3 length is 16 residues. Per the germline V gene, CDR1 is MNHEY and CDR2 is SMNVEV (reference sequence). Trimming took off 6 bases at V and 6 bases at J, with 20 bases between the two ends.

The rearrangement links TRBV30 to TRBJ1-1; D is unresolved. Germline lookup yields CDR1 GTSNPN and CDR2 SVGIG (reference sequence). V lost 1 base and J 7 bases, leaving 7 bases between the germline ends. CDR3 length: 11 residues. The CDR3 sequence is CAWSGDNEAFF. CDR3 nucleotide sequence: TGTGCCTGGAGTGGAGACAATGAAGCTTTCTTT.

CDR3 sequence reads: CASSVQTSGVVDTQYF. CDR3 bases: TGTGCCAGCAGCGTACAGACTAGCGGGGTGGTGGATACGCAGTATTTT. This rearrangement joins TRBV9 to TRBJ2-3; 11 nucleotides agree with TRBD2. CDR1 is SGDLS, CDR2 YYNGEE, per germline. V trimming: 1 base; J trimming: 6 bases; junction bases outside the gene matches: 7. The CDR3 consists of 16 residues.

The rearrangement links TRBV18 to TRBJ2-2, with TRBD2 matching 7 bases. Looked up from germline, CDR1 is KGHSH and CDR2 is LQKENI. This CDR3 is 15 amino acids long. The V and J ends lost 6 bases and 0 bases, in that order; junction bases with no gene match: 4. The CDR3 bases are TGTGCCAGCTCGGTTCGGGGGGCGAACACCGGGGAGCTGTTTTTT. Translating gives CASSVRGANTGELFF.

The rearrangement joins TRBV12-1 to TRBJ1-1; no DNA check was done on the table's D call, TRBD1. TRBV12-1 is shown as a pseudogene. CDR3 length equals 16 residues. In DNA, the CDR3 is TGTGCCAGCAGATCCCGACAGGGGGCAAGGGGAATTGAAGCTTTCTTT. Its protein is CASRSRQGARGIEAFF.